This T cell receptor (beta chain) derives from a study of T-cell memory formation after mild COVID-19. Study observations and caveats: Researchers report contracting CD4+ clones mostly in CM and EM, with CD8+ clones in EMRA. There was a balanced CD4/CD8 profile in clones contracting day 15 to 85, and later expanders leaned CD4+.

V was clipped by 3 bases and J by 6 bases; unmatched bases: 8. The CDR3 contains 14 residues. The germline V gene has CDR1 KGHSH and CDR2 LQKENI. TCR alpha and TCR beta cDNA libraries carrying sample barcodes and UMIs came from 5'RACE with constant-segment primers. Each CDR3 protein gets one entry after TCRdb re-called the 5' RACE reads with MiXCR. Of about 470,000 distinct CDR3 sequences listed, roughly 25% were seen once; the top ten hold approximately 12%. As to this clonotype: Its antigen is still unknown.

The chain uses TRBV18 and TRBJ2-7, with 7 bases fitting TRBD1. Input material: PBMCs or a T cell subset sorted from them (not recorded which). The clonotype comes from an adult woman who had mild COVID-19 (a few samples of this study predate the infection). Cell type and time point are not known. CDR3 DNA: TGTGCCAGCTCACCGAAGGACAGGTCGGGCGAGCAGTACTTC. This gives the protein CASSPKDRSGEQYF.